These 28 T cell receptor beta chains were sequenced from one sample in a study of CD8+ T cells in alopecia areata. Following RNA extraction, reverse transcription yielded cDNA that acted as the sequencing template. Generated by immunoSEQ multiplex PCR, the TCRdb table keeps only in-frame clones and is missing some. The table includes about 97,000 clones, approximately 42% detected once. Sequenced material: CD4+ T cells sorted from blood. The receptors were sampled from a human donor with alopecia areata.

J is TRBJ2-1 and V is TRBV2, with D possibly being TRBD2 (5 bases). The CDR3 loop spans 12 amino acids. Germline V gives CDR1 SNHLY, CDR2 FYNNEI. Trimming cost V 6 bases and J 11 bases, with 14 bases left between them. CDR3 protein: CASSPASGKQFF. CDR3 coding DNA: TGTGCCAGCAGCCCAGCGAGCGGCAAGCAGTTCTTC.

The chain uses TRBV4-1 and TRBJ1-2; a weak D match, TRBD1 (6 bases). The V gene's germline CDR1 is MGHRA and CDR2 YSYEKL. Trimming took off 4 bases at V and 6 bases at J, with 18 bases between the two ends. This CDR3 is built from 15 residues. The CDR3 DNA reads as TGCGCCAGCAGCCCGGTCGGACAGTTGAGGGATGGCTACACCTTC. The encoded protein is CASSPVGQLRDGYTF.

The chain joins TRBV6-5 to TRBJ1-3; D is uncertain. Trimming stripped 7 bases from V and 1 base from J, with 11 bases between. From germline, CDR1 is MNHEY and CDR2 SVGAGI. The CDR3 has 14 residues. CDR3 amino acids: CASIEGPSGNTIYF. CDR3 nucleotide sequence: TGTGCCAGCATCGAGGGCCCTTCTGGAAACACCATATATTTT.

This clone was seen a handful of times. V usage is TRBV19 and J usage is TRBJ2-5; either TRBD1 or TRBD2 may fit D (6 bases each). V was cut by 7 bases and J by 4 bases, with 19 bases left in between. This CDR3 contains 15 residues. The germline CDR1 and CDR2 sequences are LNHDA and SQIVND (reference sequence). This chain's CDR3 is CASNLLGGATETQYF. The CDR3 coding sequence is TGTGCCAGTAACCTTTTGGGGGGCGCAACAGAGACCCAGTACTTC.

This clone was detected only a few times. This chain links TRBV5-1 with TRBJ2-7; TRBD1 aligns across 7 bases. J lost 0 bases, V lost 4 bases, and 13 bases had no gene match. This CDR3 has 17 residues. Looked up from germline, CDR1 is SGHRS and CDR2 is YFSETQ. Written as DNA, the CDR3 is TGCGCCAGCAGCCTTCGGCCGGGACAGACTTACTCCTACGAGCAGTACTTC. Amino acid sequence: CASSLRPGQTYSYEQYF.

Of note for this clone: Distinct nucleotide sequences in the sample also encode this CDR3. The chain has TRBV29-1 and TRBJ1-2; D is unresolved. Trimming shortened V by 6 bases and J by 1 base, and 9 bases separated the two germline ends. Germline V gene lookup returns CDR1 SQVTM and CDR2 ANQGSEA. The CDR3 is 12 residues long. The DNA of the CDR3 is TGCAGCGTGGGAGGACTTAACTATGGCTACACCTTC. It yields the protein CSVGGLNYGYTF.

The V gene is TRBV7-9, the J gene TRBJ1-5, with TRBD1 matching 9 bases. Germline values: CDR1 SEHNR, CDR2 FQNEAQ (reference sequence). CDR3 size: 14 residues. With V trimmed by 5 bases and J by 6 bases, 5 bases remained unmatched. The CDR3 coding sequence is TGTGCCAGCAGCCCGACAGGGGGTGGTCAGCCCCAGCATTTT. Its protein is CASSPTGGGQPQHF.

This clone was counted a few times. V is TRBV2 and J is TRBJ2-1, with 9 bases fitting TRBD2. The germline gives CDR1 SNHLY, CDR2 FYNNEI. The length of the CDR3 is 15 residues. With V trimmed by 5 bases and J by 4 bases, 6 bases remained unmatched. The CDR3 region has the DNA TGTGCCAGCAGTCTTCTAGCGGGAAGGTACAATGAGCAGTTCTTC. It specifies CASSLLAGRYNEQFF.

The chain combines TRBV6-5 with TRBJ2-5, with TRBD2 matching 8 bases. CDR3 length: 14 residues. Per the germline V gene, CDR1 is MNHEY and CDR2 is SVGAGI. After removal of 5 bases from V and 1 base from J, the junction contained 3 bases not matched to a gene. CDR3 residues: CASSRGGAQETQYF. For the CDR3, the DNA is TGTGCCAGCAGTCGGGGGGGAGCCCAAGAGACCCAGTACTTC.

The chain recombines TRBV29-1 with TRBJ1-2; D is uncertain. Trimming shortened V by 4 bases and J by 0 bases, and 3 bases separated the two germline ends. There are 11 residues in the CDR3. Per the germline V gene, CDR1 is SQVTM and CDR2 is ANQGSEA. CDR3 nucleotide sequence: TGCAGCGTTGCCGCTAACTATGGCTACACCTTC. It codes for CSVAANYGYTF.

This chain connects TRBV18 to TRBJ2-7; perhaps D is TRBD1 or TRBD2 (5 bases each). Per the germline V gene, CDR1 is KGHSH and CDR2 is LQKENI. Trimming removed 4 bases from V and 1 base from J, with 17 bases in between. This CDR3 region has 16 residues. CDR3 region: CASSQVNGATSYEQYF. The CDR3 region has the DNA TGTGCCAGCTCACAGGTGAACGGGGCGACGTCCTACGAGCAGTACTTC. The full variable domain, completed using reference TRBV18 and TRBJ2-7, is NAGVMQNPRHLVRRRGQEARLRCSPMKGHSHVYWYRQLPEEGLKFMVYLQKENIIDESGMPKERFSAEFPKEGPSILRIQQVVRGDSAAYFCASSQVNGATSYEQYFGPGTRLTVT.

The chain links TRBV11-2 to TRBJ1-1, with D possibly matching TRBD1 (6 bases). This CDR3 comprises 14 residues. Germline CDR1 reads SGHAT; CDR2 reads FQNNGV. Trimming shortened V by 5 bases and J by 5 bases, and 15 bases separated the two germline ends. CDR3 sequence: CASSPFLGATEAFF. The CDR3 nucleotides are TGTGCCAGCAGCCCATTTTTGGGGGCAACTGAAGCTTTCTTT.

To note about this clone: This clone may be a read error of a much larger clone one base away. This chain connects TRBV2 to TRBJ2-7; possibly TRBD1 for D (6 bases). This CDR3 is 12 amino acids long. Germline lookup yields CDR1 SNHLY and CDR2 FYNNEI. V was cut by 5 bases and J by 3 bases, with 8 bases left in between. The CDR3 region has the DNA TGTGCCAGCAGTTTGGACAGCTACGAGCAGTACTTC. This sequence encodes CASSLDSYEQYF.

This chain joins TRBV9 and TRBJ1-4; tentatively, D is TRBD1 (6 bases). The CDR3 covers 15 residues. Germline V CDR1 and CDR2: SGDLS, YYNGEE. V lost 3 bases and J 8 bases, leaving 17 bases between the germline ends. For the CDR3, the DNA is TGTGCCAGCAGCGCAAAACCGGGACAATCGGAAAAACTGTTTTTT. Its protein product is CASSAKPGQSEKLFF.

V usage is TRBV29-1 and J usage is TRBJ2-2; 12 bases agree with TRBD2. J gave up 8 bases and V 5 bases, and 6 bases lay outside the gene matches. Per the germline V gene, CDR1 is SQVTM and CDR2 is ANQGSEA. CDR3 length: 14 residues. CDR3 sequence: CSVWTSGTRGELFF. DNA of the CDR3: TGCAGCGTTTGGACTAGCGGGACGAGGGGGGAGCTGTTTTTT.

The chain has TRBV29-1 and TRBJ1-2; D gene ambiguous. Germline lookup yields CDR1 SQVTM and CDR2 ANQGSEA. The CDR3 length is 12 residues. V was cut by 5 bases and J by 4 bases, with 11 bases left in between. In DNA, the CDR3 is TGCAGCGTTTTTTCTAGGGCCTATGGCTACACCTTC. Translating it yields CSVFSRAYGYTF. The full variable domain, with the rest looked up from reference TRBV29-1 and TRBJ1-2, is SAVISQKPSRDICQRGTSLTIQCQVDSQVTMMFWYRQQPGQSLTLIATANQGSEATYESGFVIDKFPISRPNLTFSTLTVSNMSPEDSSIYLCSVFSRAYGYTFGSGTRLTVV.

This clone was recorded once. V usage is TRBV5-1 and J usage is TRBJ2-7; 9 nucleotides align to TRBD1. Per the germline V gene, CDR1 is SGHRS and CDR2 is YFSETQ. This CDR3 has 14 amino acids. With 3 bases clipped from V and 6 bases from J, the junction kept 7 bases outside the gene matches. Here the CDR3 reads CASSSTGTGFEQYF. CDR3 DNA sequence: TGCGCCAGCAGCTCCACAGGGACAGGGTTCGAGCAGTACTTC.

This clone was observed a handful of times. The chain combines TRBV2 with TRBJ2-5; a possible D gene is TRBD2 (5 bases). The CDR3 sequence is 13 residues long. Trimming pared 7 bases from V and 1 base from J, leaving 10 bases between. Per germline, CDR1 SNHLY and CDR2 FYNNEI. CDR3 loop: CASMLAPQETQYF. For the CDR3, the DNA is TGTGCCAGCATGCTAGCCCCCCAAGAGACCCAGTACTTC. Together with reference TRBV2 and TRBJ2-5, the CDR3 gives the full variable domain: EPEVTQTPSHQVTQMGQEVILRCVPISNHLYFYWYRQILGQKVEFLVSFYNNEISEKSEIFDDQFSVERPDGSNFTLKIRSTKLEDSAMYFCASMLAPQETQYFGPGTRLLVL.

The chain is built from TRBV15 and TRBJ2-7, with TRBD1 matching over 9 bases. Looked up from germline, CDR1 is LNHNV and CDR2 is YYDKDF (reference sequence). V was clipped by 0 bases and J by 4 bases; unmatched bases: 4. The length of the CDR3 is 15 residues. This chain's CDR3 is CATSRDTDRGYEQYF. The CDR3 DNA follows: TGTGCCACCAGCAGAGATACGGACAGGGGTTACGAGCAGTACTTC.

This clone turned up a few times. The chain has TRBV27 and TRBJ2-7, with unresolved D. Germline V CDR1 and CDR2: MNHEY, SMNVEV (reference sequence). This CDR3 has 13 amino acids. Deletions cut 5 bases from V and 4 bases from J, with 12 bases between. CDR3 loop: CASSPLGPYEQYF. CDR3 sequence (DNA): TGTGCCAGCAGTCCCCTTGGGCCTTACGAGCAGTACTTC.

This clone was counted only a few times. The V call is TRBV14, the J call TRBJ2-7, with TRBD2 matching over 7 bases. Germline CDR1 SGHDN, CDR2 FVKESK. The CDR3 consists of 15 residues. V gave up 0 bases and J gave up 3 bases; unmatched junction bases: 5. This CDR3 reads CASSQEPSGLYEQYF. The CDR3, as DNA: TGTGCCAGCAGCCAAGAACCTAGCGGTCTCTACGAGCAGTACTTC.

This chain links TRBV7-3 with TRBJ2-1; no reliable D call. This CDR3 is built from 12 residues. The germline gives CDR1 SGHTA, CDR2 FQGTGA. Trimming took 5 bases from V and 10 from J, leaving 12 bases between them. The CDR3 is CASSLEREEQFF. The CDR3, as DNA: TGTGCCAGCAGCCTGGAGAGAGAGGAGCAGTTCTTC.

The V call is TRBV15, the J call TRBJ2-5; no clear D. The CDR3 contains 15 residues. V dropped 5 bases and J dropped 4 bases, with 17 bases sitting between them. CDR1 is LNHNV, CDR2 YYDKDF, per germline (reference sequence). CDR3 DNA: TGTGCCACCAGCCCAGAGATTAAAGCGAGAGAGACCCAGTACTTC. This codes for CATSPEIKARETQYF.

The chain combines TRBV5-1 with TRBJ2-5, with 8 positions matching TRBD1. TRBJ2-7 matches the DNA end more closely, so the J call is doubtful. The germline CDR1 and CDR2 sequences are SGHRS and YFSETQ. There are 14 residues in the CDR3. CDR3 in amino acids: CASSLSRGLDEQYF. CDR3 DNA: TGCGCCAGCAGCTTGTCCAGGGGGCTGGACGAGCAGTACTTC.

This sequence joins TRBV7-2 and TRBJ2-4; a weak D match, TRBD1 (6 bases). V lost 7 bases and J 0 bases, leaving 19 bases between the germline ends. CDR3 size: 17 residues. Germline-derived CDR1 and CDR2 are SGHTA and FQGNSA. The CDR3 bases are TGTGCCAGCAACCGGGGTGGGGGCAGGGGAGCCAAAAACATTCAGTACTTC. Protein product: CASNRGGGRGAKNIQYF.

The gene calls are TRBV11-2 and TRBJ2-7; D may be TRBD2 (5 bases). CDR3 size: 16 residues. CDR1 is SGHAT and CDR2 is FQNNGV in the germline V gene. Trimming shortened V by 2 bases and J by 3 bases, and 17 bases separated the two germline ends. The CDR3 nucleotides are TGTGCCAGCAGCTTAAGGGCTAGCCCCAATTTCTACGAGCAGTACTTC. It yields the protein CASSLRASPNFYEQYF.

The chain is built from TRBV5-4 and TRBJ2-6, with 7 nucleotides matching TRBD1. V was pared by 5 bases and J by 0 bases, with 5 bases of the junction left unmatched. Germline CDR1 SGHNT, CDR2 YYREEE (reference sequence). The CDR3 has 16 residues. CDR3 coding DNA: TGTGCCAGCAGGACAGGGCTTGACTCTGGGGCCAACGTCCTGACTTTC. Protein: CASRTGLDSGANVLTF.

V gene TRBV6-6 combines with J gene TRBJ1-2; 7 bases match TRBD1. The CDR3 runs 15 residues. Germline loops: CDR1 MNHNY, CDR2 SVGAGI (reference sequence). Trimming at V came to 6 bases and at J to 2 bases, leaving 9 bases not matched to a gene. CDR3 in DNA: TGTGCCAGCAGGAGGGGGCAGGGGCTAAACTATGGCTACACCTTC. As protein: CASRRGQGLNYGYTF.